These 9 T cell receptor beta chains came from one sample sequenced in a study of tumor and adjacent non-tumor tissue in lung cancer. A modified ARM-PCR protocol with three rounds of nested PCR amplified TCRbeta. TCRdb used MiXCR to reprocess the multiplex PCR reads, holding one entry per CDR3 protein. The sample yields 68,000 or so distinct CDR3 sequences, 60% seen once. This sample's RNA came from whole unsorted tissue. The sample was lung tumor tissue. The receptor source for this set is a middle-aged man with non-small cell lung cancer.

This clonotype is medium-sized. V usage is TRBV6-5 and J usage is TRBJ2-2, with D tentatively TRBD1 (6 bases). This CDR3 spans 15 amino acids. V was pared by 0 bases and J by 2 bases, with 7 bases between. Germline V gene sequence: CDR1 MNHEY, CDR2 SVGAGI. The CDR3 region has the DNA TGTGCCAGCAGTTACTCGACAGGAAACACCGGGGAGCTGTTTTTT. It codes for CASSYSTGNTGELFF.

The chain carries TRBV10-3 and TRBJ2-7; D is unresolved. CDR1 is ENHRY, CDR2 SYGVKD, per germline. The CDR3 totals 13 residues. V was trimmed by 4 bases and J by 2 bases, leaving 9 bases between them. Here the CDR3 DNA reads TGTGCCATCAGTGGGTCAGTGCCCTACGAGCAGTACTTC. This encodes CAISGSVPYEQYF.

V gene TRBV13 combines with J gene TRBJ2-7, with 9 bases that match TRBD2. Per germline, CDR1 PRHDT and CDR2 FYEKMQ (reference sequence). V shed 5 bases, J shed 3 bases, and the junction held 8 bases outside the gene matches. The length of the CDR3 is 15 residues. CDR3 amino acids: CASSAGLARLYEQYF. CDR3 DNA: TGTGCCAGCAGCGCCGGACTAGCGCGTCTCTACGAGCAGTACTTC.

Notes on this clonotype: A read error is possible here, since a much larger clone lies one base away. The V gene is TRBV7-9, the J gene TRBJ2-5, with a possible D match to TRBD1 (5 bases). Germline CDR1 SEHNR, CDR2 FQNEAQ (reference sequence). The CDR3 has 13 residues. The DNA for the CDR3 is TGTGCCAGCAGCTACCGACAGCAAGAGAGCCAGTACTTC. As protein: CASSYRQQESQYF.

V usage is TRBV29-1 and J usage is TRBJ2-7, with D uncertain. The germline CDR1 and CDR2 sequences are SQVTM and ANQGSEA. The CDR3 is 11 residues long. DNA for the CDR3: TGCAGTGATGGGCGGCCTAGCGAGCAGTACTTC. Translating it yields CSDGRPSEQYF.

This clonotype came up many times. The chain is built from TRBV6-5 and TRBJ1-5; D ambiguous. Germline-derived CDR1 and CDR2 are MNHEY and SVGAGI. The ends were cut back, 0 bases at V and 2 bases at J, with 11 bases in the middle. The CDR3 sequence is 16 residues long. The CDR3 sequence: CASSYSTLGRNQPQHF. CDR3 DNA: TGTGCCAGCAGTTACTCGACGCTGGGTCGCAATCAGCCCCAGCATTTT.

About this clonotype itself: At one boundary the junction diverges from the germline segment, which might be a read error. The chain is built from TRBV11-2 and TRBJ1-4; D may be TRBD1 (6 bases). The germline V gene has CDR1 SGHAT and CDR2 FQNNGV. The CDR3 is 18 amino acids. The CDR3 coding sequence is TGTGCCAACAGCCAACCCGTTTGGGGGCAGGGACTTAATGAAAAACTGTTTTTT. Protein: CANSQPVWGQGLNEKLFF.

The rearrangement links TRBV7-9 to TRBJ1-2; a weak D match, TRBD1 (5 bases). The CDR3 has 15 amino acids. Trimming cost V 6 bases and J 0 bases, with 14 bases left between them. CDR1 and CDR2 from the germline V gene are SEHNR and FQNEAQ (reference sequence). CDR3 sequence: CASRDSGSANYGYTF. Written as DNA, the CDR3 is TGTGCCAGCAGGGATTCAGGGTCCGCTAACTATGGCTACACCTTC.

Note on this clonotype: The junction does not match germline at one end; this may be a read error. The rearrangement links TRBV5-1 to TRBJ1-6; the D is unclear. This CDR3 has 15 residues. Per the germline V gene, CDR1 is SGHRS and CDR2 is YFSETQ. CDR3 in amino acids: CDSSGNSVSYSPLHF. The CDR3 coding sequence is TGCGACAGCAGCGGGAACAGCGTCAGTTATTCACCCCTCCACTTT.